This TCR beta chain was captured in a study of shared T cell receptors in the human thymus. CDR3 length equals 13 residues. Trimming shortened V by 4 bases and J by 0 bases, and 7 bases separated the two germline ends. CDR1 and CDR2 (germline): MDHEN, SYDVKM. The table came from immunoSEQ multiplex PCR; TCRdb's copy has only in-frame clones and leaves some out. This sample has fewer than 700,000 clones, with roughly 90% found just once. The same specimen was also included in a second study, on human thymus T cells. That source reports: Donors consisted of healthy Finnish infants (having corrective surgery for congenital heart defects). Corrective cardiac operations yielded the resected thymus tissue. What related research reported was that thymic repertoires overlapped highly among unrelated individuals.

The chain joins TRBV28 to TRBJ2-7; no clear D. This TCR derives from a boy under three years old with a congenital heart defect. Sequenced input: thymocytes. The CDR3 reads CASSWYISYEQYF. The CDR3 DNA reads as TGTGCCAGCAGTTGGTACATCTCCTACGAGCAGTACTTC.